This TCR beta chain was captured in a study of human T cells and chemical hapten exposure. Overall study context: Alopecia areata, totalis and universalis patients, mostly female, were included. Study-wide points: The study found that PT1 expanded TCR counts correlated positively with patch test score. Those TCRs sitting above 1 in 1000 frequency stayed the same with DPC sensitization.

The CDR3 totals 13 residues. Germline V gene data show CDR1 as SGHNT and CDR2 as YYREEE (reference sequence). The ends were cut back, 10 bases at V and 8 bases at J, with 21 bases in the middle. Indicated time point: patch test 2, 6 weeks after DPC sensitization. Specified treatment: therapeutic diphenylcyclopropenone sensitization with weekly scalp DPC. Each CDR3 protein gets one entry after TCRdb re-called the RACE reads with MiXCR. Of 100,000 or so distinct CDR3 sequences listed, 7% to 10% are singletons. As regards this clonotype: Antigen unknown.

The chain has TRBV5-4 and TRBJ1-1, with D perhaps TRBD1 (5 bases). The sample here was whole blood, taken in connection with sensitization to the hapten diphenylcyclopropenone (DPC). The origin of this receptor is a woman in her thirties or forties with alopecia areata. Some clones in this sample may be carry-over from other donors' samples. CDR3 in amino acids: CAFRSMGRGEAFF. The CDR3 DNA follows: TGTGCCTTCCGATCGATGGGACGGGGAGAAGCTTTCTTT.